Listed below are T cell receptor beta chains from one sample, sequenced in a study of blood T cell repertoires in COVID-19. Sequenced by immunoSEQ multiplex PCR; TCRdb stores in-frame clones only, minus some. This table has 200,000 to 250,000 clones, roughly 87% appearing once. The sequenced sample was peripheral blood. These receptors originate from a man between 35 and 55 years old with active or convalescent COVID-19. The CDR3 runs from the conserved cysteine through the conserved F or W. Fields, in order: clone size, V gene, J gene, D gene, CDR3 protein, CDR3 DNA. D genes are given only for firm matches. The size entry is marked missing in some rows and otherwise reads once, few, many or a size class.

clone_size: -
v_call: TRBV5-6
j_call: TRBJ1-3
d_call: -
cdr3_aa: CASSLSLRTANSGNTIYF
cdr3_nt: TGTGCCAGCAGCTTATCACTTCGGACAGCGAACTCTGGAAACACCATATATTTT

clone_size: -
v_call: TRBV7-2
j_call: TRBJ1-5
d_call: -
cdr3_aa: CASQGGWRRNQPQHF
cdr3_nt: TGTGCCAGCCAGGGAGGGTGGCGGCGTAATCAGCCCCAGCATTTT

clone_size: -
v_call: TRBV2
j_call: TRBJ2-4
d_call: -
cdr3_aa: CASSAQALAKNIQYF
cdr3_nt: TGTGCCAGCAGCGCCCAAGCACTAGCCAAAAACATTCAGTACTTC

clone_size: -
v_call: TRBV7-9
j_call: TRBJ1-1
d_call: -
cdr3_aa: CASSPGGEHNEAFF
cdr3_nt: TGTGCCAGCAGCCCGGGGGGGGAACACAATGAAGCTTTCTTT

clone_size: -
v_call: TRBV5-1
j_call: TRBJ1-6
d_call: TRBD1
cdr3_aa: CASSSGTGGGGWSPLHF
cdr3_nt: TGCGCCAGCAGCTCCGGGACAGGGGGCGGAGGATGGTCACCCCTCCACTTT

clone_size: -
v_call: TRBV18
j_call: TRBJ1-2
d_call: TRBD1
cdr3_aa: CASSPPGTALYGYTF
cdr3_nt: TGTGCCAGCTCACCTCCTGGGACAGCGCTCTATGGCTACACCTTC

clone_size: once
v_call: TRBV4-1
j_call: TRBJ1-2
d_call: -
cdr3_aa: CASSLTGGDGYTF
cdr3_nt: TGCGCCAGCAGCCTAACGGGAGGGGATGGCTACACCTTC

clone_size: -
v_call: TRBV27
j_call: TRBJ1-5
d_call: TRBD1
cdr3_aa: CASSSTTGGQPQHF
cdr3_nt: TGTGCCAGCAGTTCCACGACAGGGGGTCAGCCCCAGCATTTT

clone_size: -
v_call: TRBV19
j_call: TRBJ2-7
d_call: -
cdr3_aa: CASSAGAYEQYF
cdr3_nt: TGTGCCAGTAGTGCCGGGGCCTACGAGCAGTACTTC

clone_size: -
v_call: TRBV28
j_call: TRBJ1-5
d_call: TRBD1
cdr3_aa: CASSPLDRKQLGNQPQHF
cdr3_nt: TGTGCCAGCAGTCCCTTGGACAGGAAACAATTGGGCAATCAGCCCCAGCATTTT

clone_size: -
v_call: TRBV10-1
j_call: TRBJ1-1
d_call: -
cdr3_aa: CASSEGRGMLDEAFF
cdr3_nt: TGCGCCAGCAGTGAGGGCCGGGGAATGTTGGATGAAGCTTTCTTT

clone_size: -
v_call: TRBV4-2
j_call: TRBJ1-2
d_call: -
cdr3_aa: CASSQAGSYYGYTF
cdr3_nt: TGTGCCAGCAGCCAAGCAGGCAGCTACTATGGCTACACCTTC

clone_size: -
v_call: TRBV3-1/TRBV3-2
j_call: TRBJ2-7
d_call: -
cdr3_aa: CASSPYFRTIRTVDYYEQYF
cdr3_nt: TGTGCCAGCAGCCCGTACTTTCGTACCATCAGGACGGTGGACTACTACGAGCAGTACTTC

clone_size: -
v_call: TRBV19
j_call: TRBJ1-4
d_call: -
cdr3_aa: CASSLDSTVEKLFF
cdr3_nt: TGTGCCAGTAGCCTGGACAGCACAGTTGAAAAACTGTTTTTT

clone_size: -
v_call: TRBV5-1
j_call: TRBJ1-2
d_call: -
cdr3_aa: CASSLATGHNYGYTF
cdr3_nt: TGCGCCAGCAGCTTGGCCACGGGACACAACTATGGCTACACCTTC

clone_size: once
v_call: TRBV7-3
j_call: TRBJ2-2
d_call: TRBD2
cdr3_aa: CASSLSSAGGPRTGELFF
cdr3_nt: TGTGCCAGCAGCTTAAGTTCGGCGGGAGGGCCAAGGACCGGGGAGCTGTTTTTT

clone_size: -
v_call: TRBV13
j_call: TRBJ2-7
d_call: TRBD1
cdr3_aa: CASSLGQGGQGNEQYF
cdr3_nt: TGTGCCAGCAGCTTAGGCCAAGGGGGACAGGGAAACGAGCAGTACTTC

clone_size: -
v_call: TRBV9
j_call: TRBJ2-2
d_call: -
cdr3_aa: CASSVDYRAGELFF
cdr3_nt: TGTGCCAGCAGCGTAGATTATCGCGCCGGGGAGCTGTTTTTT

clone_size: -
v_call: TRBV9
j_call: TRBJ2-5
d_call: -
cdr3_aa: CASSDDSDGDETQYF
cdr3_nt: TGTGCCAGCAGCGACGACAGCGACGGTGACGAGACCCAGTACTTC

clone_size: -
v_call: TRBV7-9
j_call: TRBJ1-1
d_call: -
cdr3_aa: CASSRSTEAFF
cdr3_nt: TGTGCCAGCAGCCGTAGCACTGAAGCTTTCTTT

clone_size: -
v_call: TRBV5-1
j_call: TRBJ2-1
d_call: TRBD2
cdr3_aa: CASSLGTSGVNEQFF
cdr3_nt: TGCGCCAGCAGCTTGGGGACTAGCGGGGTGAACGAGCAGTTCTTC

clone_size: few
v_call: TRBV19
j_call: TRBJ2-2
d_call: -
cdr3_aa: CASTGGLAANTGELFF
cdr3_nt: TGTGCCAGTACCGGCGGGTTGGCAGCTAACACCGGGGAGCTGTTTTTT

clone_size: -
v_call: TRBV5-6
j_call: TRBJ1-5
d_call: TRBD1
cdr3_aa: CASSQGQINQPQHF
cdr3_nt: TGTGCCAGCAGCCAGGGACAGATCAATCAGCCCCAGCATTTT

clone_size: -
v_call: TRBV18
j_call: TRBJ2-2
d_call: -
cdr3_aa: CASSPRGQSKGTGELFF
cdr3_nt: TGTGCCAGCTCACCAAGAGGGCAGTCGAAGGGCACCGGGGAGCTGTTTTTT

clone_size: -
v_call: TRBV28
j_call: TRBJ2-1
d_call: -
cdr3_aa: CASSLPLTGLWYNEQFF
cdr3_nt: TGTGCCAGCAGTTTACCCTTGACAGGACTCTGGTACAATGAGCAGTTCTTC

clone_size: -
v_call: TRBV2
j_call: TRBJ2-2
d_call: TRBD1
cdr3_aa: CASEGQGIGELFF
cdr3_nt: TGTGCCAGCGAAGGACAGGGCATCGGGGAGCTGTTTTTT

clone_size: few
v_call: TRBV5-1
j_call: TRBJ2-1
d_call: -
cdr3_aa: CASSLTTNEQFF
cdr3_nt: TGCGCCAGCAGCTTGACGACTAATGAGCAGTTCTTC

clone_size: -
v_call: TRBV29-1
j_call: TRBJ1-1
d_call: TRBD1
cdr3_aa: CNVRTGGNTEAFF
cdr3_nt: TGCAACGTCAGGACAGGGGGAAACACTGAAGCTTTCTTT

clone_size: -
v_call: TRBV27
j_call: TRBJ2-2
d_call: TRBD1
cdr3_aa: CASSLYQGAGGELFF
cdr3_nt: TGTGCCAGCAGTTTATATCAGGGGGCCGGCGGGGAGCTGTTTTTT

clone_size: once
v_call: TRBV18
j_call: TRBJ2-7
d_call: -
cdr3_aa: CASSTDSFGEQYF
cdr3_nt: TGTGCCAGCTCAACGGACAGCTTTGGCGAGCAGTACTTC

clone_size: few
v_call: TRBV7-9
j_call: TRBJ1-5
d_call: TRBD1
cdr3_aa: CASSLSRMTGGYSNQPQHF
cdr3_nt: TGTGCCAGCAGCTTAAGTCGCATGACAGGGGGTTATAGCAATCAGCCCCAGCATTTT

clone_size: -
v_call: TRBV28
j_call: TRBJ2-7
d_call: TRBD1
cdr3_aa: CASSLLSGQVTPEQYF
cdr3_nt: TGTGCCAGCAGTTTATTGTCGGGACAGGTTACACCCGAGCAGTACTTC

clone_size: -
v_call: TRBV21-1
j_call: TRBJ1-1
d_call: -
cdr3_aa: CASSKVQGGDMNTEAFF
cdr3_nt: TGTGCCAGCAGCAAAGTACAGGGGGGGGATATGAACACTGAAGCTTTCTTT

clone_size: -
v_call: TRBV13
j_call: TRBJ2-3
d_call: TRBD2
cdr3_aa: CASSPGASGSKFTDTQYF
cdr3_nt: TGTGCCAGCAGCCCGGGAGCTAGCGGGTCAAAATTCACAGATACGCAGTATTTT

clone_size: -
v_call: TRBV24-1
j_call: TRBJ1-5
d_call: -
cdr3_aa: CATSGARVNQPQHF
cdr3_nt: TGTGCCACCAGTGGGGCCAGGGTGAATCAGCCCCAGCATTTT

clone_size: -
v_call: TRBV6-1
j_call: TRBJ1-2
d_call: TRBD1
cdr3_aa: CASRQGQGAAGYTF
cdr3_nt: TGTGCCAGCAGGCAGGGACAGGGGGCGGCTGGCTACACCTTC

clone_size: -
v_call: TRBV25-1
j_call: TRBJ1-1
d_call: -
cdr3_aa: CASSEWTGPKAGEAFF
cdr3_nt: TGTGCCAGCAGTGAATGGACTGGCCCGAAAGCAGGTGAAGCTTTCTTT

clone_size: -
v_call: TRBV11-2
j_call: TRBJ1-2
d_call: TRBD1
cdr3_aa: CASSKSGTGAYGYTF
cdr3_nt: TGTGCCAGCAGCAAATCCGGGACAGGGGCCTATGGCTACACCTTC

clone_size: once
v_call: TRBV27
j_call: TRBJ2-3
d_call: TRBD2
cdr3_aa: CASSFSGGTADTQYF
cdr3_nt: TGTGCCAGCAGTTTCAGCGGGGGGACGGCAGATACGCAGTATTTT

clone_size: once
v_call: TRBV30
j_call: TRBJ1-6
d_call: -
cdr3_aa: CAWRHQDNSPLHF
cdr3_nt: TGTGCCTGGAGACACCAAGATAATTCACCCCTCCACTTT

clone_size: -
v_call: TRBV28
j_call: TRBJ2-3
d_call: -
cdr3_aa: CASSFGGFGTQYF
cdr3_nt: TGTGCCAGCAGTTTTGGAGGGTTCGGTACGCAGTATTTT

clone_size: -
v_call: TRBV28
j_call: TRBJ2-1
d_call: -
cdr3_aa: CASGEVRGQFF
cdr3_nt: TGTGCCAGCGGGGAGGTGAGGGGGCAGTTCTTC

clone_size: once
v_call: TRBV7-2
j_call: TRBJ2-7
d_call: TRBD1
cdr3_aa: CASSLMDRGNSYEQYF
cdr3_nt: TGTGCCAGCAGCCTCATGGACAGGGGCAACTCCTACGAGCAGTACTTC

clone_size: few
v_call: TRBV7-2
j_call: TRBJ1-2
d_call: TRBD1
cdr3_aa: CASSARPGAGGGGYTF
cdr3_nt: TGTGCCAGCAGCGCAAGACCCGGGGCAGGGGGCGGAGGCTACACCTTC

clone_size: -
v_call: TRBV3-1/TRBV3-2
j_call: TRBJ2-5
d_call: -
cdr3_aa: CASSPGRGRGDQETQYF
cdr3_nt: TGTGCCAGCAGCCCCGGGAGAGGGCGAGGGGATCAAGAGACCCAGTACTTC

clone_size: -
v_call: TRBV27
j_call: TRBJ1-2
d_call: -
cdr3_aa: CASSLSTEKSRIGYTF
cdr3_nt: TGTGCCAGCAGTTTATCCACAGAAAAAAGTCGGATCGGCTACACCTTC